These 2 T cell receptor beta chains share one sample of origin, sequenced in a study of blood T cell repertoires in COVID-19. TCRdb keeps only in-frame clones here, not all; method: immunoSEQ multiplex PCR. The sample includes tens of thousands of clones, 86% of them seen just once. Source material: peripheral blood. The receptors were sampled from a man under 40 with acute or convalescent COVID-19.

The chain uses TRBV9 and TRBJ1-2; 8 bases map to TRBD1. The V segment lost 4 bases and the J segment 3 bases; nucleotides outside the gene matches: 2. CDR1 SGDLS and CDR2 YYNGEE come from the germline V gene. The length of the CDR3 is 13 residues. The CDR3 bases are TGTGCCAGCAGCCCAGGGGGCGACTATGGCTACACCTTC. As protein: CASSPGGDYGYTF.

This clone was seen just once. The J gene is TRBJ2-4, the V gene TRBV15; 10 bases match TRBD2. Trimming took 1 base from V and 8 from J; bases not matched to a gene: 2. CDR1 LNHNV and CDR2 YYDKDF come from the germline V gene (reference sequence). This CDR3 is built from 14 residues. The CDR3 region is CATSRGLAGDIQYF. The DNA for the CDR3 is TGTGCCACCAGCAGAGGTCTAGCGGGGGACATTCAGTACTTC.